This is a list of T cell receptor beta chains from one sample in a study of human thymus T cells. The method was immunoSEQ multiplex PCR; TCRdb's version includes in-frame clones alone and lacks a portion of them. The sample holds some 46,000 clones, around 94% seen once. Material for sequencing was blood. These receptors originate from a boy in the first two years of life with a congenital heart defect but otherwise immunologically healthy. The CDR3 runs from the conserved cysteine through the conserved F or W. D genes are given only for firm matches. Rows give clone size only sometimes, using once, few, many, or a class for an expanded clone.

j_gene,len,v_gene,d_gene,abundance,CDR3aa,CDR3nt
TRBJ1-5,13,TRBV5-1,-,-,CASSLDRDQPQHF,TGCGCCAGCAGCTTGGACAGGGATCAGCCCCAGCATTTT
TRBJ2-5,15,TRBV19,-,-,CASSIWGRPQETQYF,TGTGCCAGTAGTATATGGGGGAGGCCCCAAGAGACCCAGTACTTC
TRBJ2-7,14,TRBV4-2,TRBD1,-,CASSQDRGRYEQYF,TGTGCCAGCAGCCAAGACAGGGGGCGCTACGAGCAGTACTTC
TRBJ1-1,16,TRBV4-3,TRBD1,-,CASSRLRGKKDTEAFF,TGCGCCAGCAGCCGACTCAGGGGGAAAAAGGACACTGAAGCTTTCTTT
TRBJ2-1,15,TRBV10-3,TRBD2,-,CAISELAGRYNEQFF,TGTGCCATCAGTGAGTTAGCGGGGCGATACAATGAGCAGTTCTTC
TRBJ2-1,13,TRBV5-1,-,-,CASSTGQYNEQFF,TGCGCCAGCAGCACCGGACAGTACAATGAGCAGTTCTTC
TRBJ2-3,13,TRBV5-1,-,few,CASSLASTDTQYF,TGCGCCAGCAGCTTGGCCAGCACAGATACGCAGTATTTT
TRBJ2-7,10,TRBV5-1,-,-,CARYNHEQYF,TGCGCCAGATACAATCACGAGCAGTACTTC
TRBJ2-2,18,TRBV5-4,-,-,CASSLVASSRLSTGELFF,TGTGCCAGCAGCTTGGTTGCTAGCAGCCGCTTGAGCACCGGGGAGCTGTTTTTT
TRBJ1-2,14,TRBV18,-,-,CASSPSPGNYGYTF,TGTGCCAGCTCACCATCCCCAGGGAACTATGGCTACACCTTC
TRBJ1-5,13,TRBV4-2,-,-,CASSYTPTEPQHF,TGTGCCAGCAGCTATACGCCCACGGAGCCCCAGCATTTT
TRBJ2-2,14,TRBV7-2,-,few,CASSLGTFAGELFF,TGTGCCAGCAGCTTAGGGACCTTTGCCGGGGAGCTGTTTTTT
TRBJ2-7,14,TRBV19,TRBD1,-,CASSQGQGPYEQYF,TGTGCCAGTAGTCAGGGACAGGGCCCTTACGAGCAGTACTTC
TRBJ2-7,11,TRBV7-6,TRBD1,-,CASLTGAEQYF,TGTGCCAGCTTGACAGGGGCCGAGCAGTACTTC
TRBJ1-1,16,TRBV6-9,TRBD1,-,CASSRSGQAPNTEAFF,TGTGCCAGCAGTCGTTCGGGACAGGCCCCGAACACTGAAGCTTTCTTT
TRBJ1-2,11,TRBV30,-,-,CAWSVSSGYTF,TGTGCCTGGAGTGTATCCAGCGGCTACACCTTC
TRBJ1-2,12,TRBV30,-,-,CAWSVGGYGYTF,TGTGCCTGGAGTGTAGGGGGCTATGGCTACACCTTC
TRBJ2-2,17,TRBV21-1,-,-,CASSKIGGLAGTGELFF,TGTGCCAGCAGCAAAATAGGGGGACTAGCGGGCACCGGGGAGCTGTTTTTT
TRBJ1-3,16,TRBV7-6,TRBD1,-,CASSFHSGGSGNTIYF,TGTGCCAGCAGCTTTCATTCAGGGGGCTCTGGAAACACCATATATTTT
TRBJ1-1,14,TRBV7-9,TRBD1,once,CASSPKSGGTEAFF,TGTGCCAGCAGCCCTAAATCAGGGGGCACTGAAGCTTTCTTT
TRBJ1-2,15,TRBV2,TRBD1,-,CASNLQGTGYYGYTF,TGTGCCAGCAATCTTCAGGGGACAGGATACTATGGCTACACCTTC
TRBJ2-3,11,TRBV30,-,-,CAWSRRDTQYF,TGTGCCTGGAGCCGACGGGATACGCAGTATTTT
TRBJ2-1,12,TRBV2,-,-,CASSDWPPEQFF,TGTGCCAGCAGTGATTGGCCGCCTGAGCAGTTCTTC
TRBJ2-7,15,TRBV7-2,TRBD2,once,CASSLVRGGGYEQYF,TGTGCCAGCAGCTTAGTCCGGGGGGGCGGCTACGAGCAGTACTTC
TRBJ2-7,13,TRBV5-4,TRBD1,-,CASSLTGIHEQYF,TGTGCCAGCAGCCTGACAGGGATTCACGAGCAGTACTTC
TRBJ1-1,15,TRBV28,-,-,CASSLWGGAGAEAFF,TGTGCCAGCAGTTTATGGGGGGGAGCGGGGGCTGAAGCTTTCTTT